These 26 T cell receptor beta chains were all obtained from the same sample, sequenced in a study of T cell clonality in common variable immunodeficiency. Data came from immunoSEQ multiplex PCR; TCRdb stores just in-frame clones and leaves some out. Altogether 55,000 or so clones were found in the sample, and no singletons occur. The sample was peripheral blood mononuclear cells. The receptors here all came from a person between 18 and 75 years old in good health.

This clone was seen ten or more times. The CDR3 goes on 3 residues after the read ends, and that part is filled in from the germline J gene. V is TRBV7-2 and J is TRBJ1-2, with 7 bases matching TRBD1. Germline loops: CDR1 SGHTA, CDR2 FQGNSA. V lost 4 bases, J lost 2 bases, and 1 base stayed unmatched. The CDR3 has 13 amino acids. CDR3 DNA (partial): TGTGCCAGCAGCTGGGACAGAAACTATGGC. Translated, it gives CASSWDRNYG. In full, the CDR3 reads CASSWDRNYGYTF.

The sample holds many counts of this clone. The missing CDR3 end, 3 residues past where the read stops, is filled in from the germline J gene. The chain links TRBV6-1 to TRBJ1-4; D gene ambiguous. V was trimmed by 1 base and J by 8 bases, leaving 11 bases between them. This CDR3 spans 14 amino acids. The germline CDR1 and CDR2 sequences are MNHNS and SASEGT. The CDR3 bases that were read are TGTGCCAGCAGTGAAGGCGGGTTAGGAGAAAAA. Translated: CASSEGGLGEK. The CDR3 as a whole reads CASSEGGLGEKLFF.

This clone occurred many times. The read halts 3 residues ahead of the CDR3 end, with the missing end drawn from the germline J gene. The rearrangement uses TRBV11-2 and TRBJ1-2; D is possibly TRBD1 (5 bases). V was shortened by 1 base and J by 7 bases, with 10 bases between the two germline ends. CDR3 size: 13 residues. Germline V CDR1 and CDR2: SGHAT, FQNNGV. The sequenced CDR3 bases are TGTGCCAGCAGCTTAGCTAGGAGGGGTGGC. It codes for CASSLARRGG. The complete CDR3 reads CASSLARRGGYTF.

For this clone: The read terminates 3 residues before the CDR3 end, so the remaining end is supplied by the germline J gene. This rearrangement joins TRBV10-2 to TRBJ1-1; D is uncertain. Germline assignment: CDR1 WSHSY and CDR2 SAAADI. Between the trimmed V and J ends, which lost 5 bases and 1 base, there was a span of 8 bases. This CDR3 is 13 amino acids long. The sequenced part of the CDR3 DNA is TGCGCCAGCAGTAAGCGGGCGAACACTGAA. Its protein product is CASSKRANTE. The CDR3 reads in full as CASSKRANTEAFF.

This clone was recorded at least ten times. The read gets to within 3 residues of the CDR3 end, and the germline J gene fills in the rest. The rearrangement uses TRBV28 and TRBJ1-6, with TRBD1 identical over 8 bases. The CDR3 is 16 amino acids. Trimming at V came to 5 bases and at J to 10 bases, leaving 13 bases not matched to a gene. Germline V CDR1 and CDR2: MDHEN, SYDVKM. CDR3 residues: CASSILGTGGQSPLHF. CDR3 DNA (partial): TGTGCCAGCAGTATTCTTGGGACAGGAGGGCAATCACCC.

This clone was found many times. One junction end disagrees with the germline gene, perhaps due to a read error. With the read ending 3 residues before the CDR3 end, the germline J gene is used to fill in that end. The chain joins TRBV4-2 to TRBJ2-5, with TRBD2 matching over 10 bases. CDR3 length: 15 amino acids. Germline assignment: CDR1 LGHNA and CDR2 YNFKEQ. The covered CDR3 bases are TGCGCCAGCAGCCAAGATCTCTCTAGCGGGGGGACC. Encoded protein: CASSQDLSSGGT. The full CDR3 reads CASSQDLSSGGTQYF.

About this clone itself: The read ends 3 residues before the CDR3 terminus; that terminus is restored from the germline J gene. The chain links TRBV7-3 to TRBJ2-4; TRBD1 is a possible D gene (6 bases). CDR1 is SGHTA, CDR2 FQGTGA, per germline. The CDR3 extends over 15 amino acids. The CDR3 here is CASSPNRVDGYGQYF. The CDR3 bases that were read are TGTGCCAGCAGCCCAAACAGGGTGGACGGCTATGGT.

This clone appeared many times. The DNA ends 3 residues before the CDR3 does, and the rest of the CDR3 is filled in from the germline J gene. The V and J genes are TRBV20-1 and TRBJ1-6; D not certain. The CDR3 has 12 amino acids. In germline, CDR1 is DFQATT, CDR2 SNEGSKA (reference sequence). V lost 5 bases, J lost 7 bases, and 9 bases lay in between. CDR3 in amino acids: CSAVENNSPLHF. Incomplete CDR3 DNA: TGCAGTGCTGTAGAGAACAATTCACCC.

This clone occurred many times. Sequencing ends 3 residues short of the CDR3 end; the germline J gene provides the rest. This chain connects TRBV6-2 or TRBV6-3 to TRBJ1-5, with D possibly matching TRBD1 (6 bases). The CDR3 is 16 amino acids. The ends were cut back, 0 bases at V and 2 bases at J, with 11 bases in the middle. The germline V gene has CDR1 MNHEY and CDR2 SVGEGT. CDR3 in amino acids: CASSYSGGGGNQPQHF. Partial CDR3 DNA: TGTGCCAGCAGTTACTCAGGAGGGGGTGGCAATCAGCCC.

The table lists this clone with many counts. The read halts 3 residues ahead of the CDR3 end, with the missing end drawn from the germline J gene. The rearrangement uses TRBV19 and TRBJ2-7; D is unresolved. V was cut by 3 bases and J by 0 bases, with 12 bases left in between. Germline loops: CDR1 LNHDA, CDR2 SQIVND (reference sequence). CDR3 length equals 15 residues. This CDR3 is CASSIATFSSYEQYF. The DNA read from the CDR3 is TGTGCCAGTAGTATCGCTACCTTTAGCTCCTACGAG.

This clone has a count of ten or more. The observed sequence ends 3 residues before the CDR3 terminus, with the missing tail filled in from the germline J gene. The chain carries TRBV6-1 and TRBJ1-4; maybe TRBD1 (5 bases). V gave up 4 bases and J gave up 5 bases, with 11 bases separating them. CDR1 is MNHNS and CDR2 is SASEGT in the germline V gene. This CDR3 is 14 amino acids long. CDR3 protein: CASSVESGNEKLFF. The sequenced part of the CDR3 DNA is TGTGCCAGCAGTGTGGAGTCAGGGAATGAAAAA.

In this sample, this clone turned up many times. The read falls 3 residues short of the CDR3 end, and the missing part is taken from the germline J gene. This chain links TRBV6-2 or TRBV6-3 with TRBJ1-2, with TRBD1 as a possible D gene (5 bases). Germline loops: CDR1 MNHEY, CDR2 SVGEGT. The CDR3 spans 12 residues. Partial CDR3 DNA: TGTGCCAGCAGTGAGACAGACAAGGGC. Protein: CASSETDKG. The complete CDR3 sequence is CASSETDKGYTF.

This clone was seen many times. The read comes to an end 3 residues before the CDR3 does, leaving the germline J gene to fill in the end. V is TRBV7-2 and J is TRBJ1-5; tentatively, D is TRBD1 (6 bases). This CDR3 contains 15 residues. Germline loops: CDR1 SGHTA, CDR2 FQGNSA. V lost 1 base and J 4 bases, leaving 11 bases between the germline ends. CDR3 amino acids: CASSLGQAKNQPQHF. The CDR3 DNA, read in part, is TGTGCCAGCAGCTTAGGACAGGCCAAAAATCAGCCC. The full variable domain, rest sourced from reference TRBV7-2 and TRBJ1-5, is GAGVSQSPSNKVTEKGKDVELRCDPISGHTALYWYRQSLGQGLEFLIYFQGNSAPDKSGLPSDRFSAERTGGSVSTLTIQRTQQEDSAVYLCASSLGQAKNQPQHFGDGTRLSIL.

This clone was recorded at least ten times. CDR3 region: CASSLLGDQPQHF. CDR3 bases read: TGTGCCAGCAGTTTATTGGGCGATCAGCCC. This chain connects TRBV27 to TRBJ1-5, with D hard to call. The sequenced fragment ends 3 residues before the CDR3 boundary, so the rest is inferred from the germline J gene. This CDR3 is 13 amino acids long. The ends were cut back, 1 base at V and 5 bases at J, with 6 bases in the middle. CDR1 and CDR2 from the germline V gene are MNHEY and SMNVEV (reference sequence).

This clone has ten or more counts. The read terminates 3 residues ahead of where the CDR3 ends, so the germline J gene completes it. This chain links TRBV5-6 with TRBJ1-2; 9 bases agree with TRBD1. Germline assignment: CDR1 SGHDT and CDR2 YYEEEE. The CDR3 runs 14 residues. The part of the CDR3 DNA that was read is TGTGCCAGCAGCTCCGGGACAGGGTCGATGGGC. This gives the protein CASSSGTGSMG. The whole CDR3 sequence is CASSSGTGSMGYTF.

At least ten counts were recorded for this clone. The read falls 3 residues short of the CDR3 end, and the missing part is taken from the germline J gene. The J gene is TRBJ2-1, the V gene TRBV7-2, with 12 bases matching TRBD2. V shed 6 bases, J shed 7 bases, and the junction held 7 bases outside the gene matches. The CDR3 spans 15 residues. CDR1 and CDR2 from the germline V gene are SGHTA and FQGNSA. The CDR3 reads CASRASGGAMNEQFF. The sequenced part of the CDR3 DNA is TGTGCCAGCAGGGCTAGCGGGGGGGCAATGAATGAG.

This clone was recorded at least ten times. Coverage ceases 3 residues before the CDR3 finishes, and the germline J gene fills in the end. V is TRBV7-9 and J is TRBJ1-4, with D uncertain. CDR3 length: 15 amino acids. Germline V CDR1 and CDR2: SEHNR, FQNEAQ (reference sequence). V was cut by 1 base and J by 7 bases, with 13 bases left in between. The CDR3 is CASSLVPGMSEKLFF. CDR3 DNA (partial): TGTGCCAGCAGCTTAGTTCCGGGGATGAGTGAAAAA.

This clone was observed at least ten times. The sequenced CDR3 bases are TGTGCCAGCAGCGGTCCGGGACAGGGACGCGGC. Protein: CASSGPGQGRG. The whole CDR3 sequence is CASSGPGQGRGYTF. V is TRBV11-2 and J is TRBJ1-2, with TRBD1 matching 9 bases. The read terminates 3 residues before the CDR3 end, so the remaining end is supplied by the germline J gene. Germline CDR1 reads SGHAT; CDR2 reads FQNNGV. CDR3 length: 14 residues.

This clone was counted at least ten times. Incomplete CDR3 DNA: TGTGCCAGCAGGCTGGGACAGTCGAACACTGAA. Amino acids: CASRLGQSNTE. From start to end, the CDR3 is CASRLGQSNTEAFF. The chain couples TRBV2 to TRBJ1-1; 7 positions agree with TRBD1. With the read ending 3 residues before the CDR3 end, the germline J gene is used to fill in that end. Germline CDR1 SNHLY, CDR2 FYNNEI. The CDR3 sequence is 14 residues long. The V segment lost 6 bases and the J segment 1 base; nucleotides outside the gene matches: 5.

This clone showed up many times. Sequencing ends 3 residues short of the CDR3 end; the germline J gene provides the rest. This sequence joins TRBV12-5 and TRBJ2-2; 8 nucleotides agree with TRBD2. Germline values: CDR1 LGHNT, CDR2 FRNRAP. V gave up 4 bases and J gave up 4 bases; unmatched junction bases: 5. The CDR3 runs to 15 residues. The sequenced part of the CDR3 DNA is TGTGCTAGTGGTTCCCGCGGGACTAGCACCGGGGAG. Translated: CASGSRGTSTGE. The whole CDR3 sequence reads CASGSRGTSTGELFF. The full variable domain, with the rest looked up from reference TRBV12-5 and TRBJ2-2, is DARVTQTPRHKVTEMGQEVTMRCQPILGHNTVFWYRQTMMQGLELLAYFRNRAPLDDSGMPKDRFSAEMPDATLATLKIQPSEPRDSAVYFCASGSRGTSTGELFFGEGSRLTVL.

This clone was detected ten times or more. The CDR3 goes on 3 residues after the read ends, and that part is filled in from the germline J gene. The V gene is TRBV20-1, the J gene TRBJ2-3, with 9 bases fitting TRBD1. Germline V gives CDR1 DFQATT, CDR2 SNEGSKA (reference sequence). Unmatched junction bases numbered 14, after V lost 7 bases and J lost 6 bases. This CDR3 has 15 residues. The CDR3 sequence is CSVPPVDRGGDTQYF. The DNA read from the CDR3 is TGCAGTGTCCCACCGGTCGACAGGGGGGGGGATACG.

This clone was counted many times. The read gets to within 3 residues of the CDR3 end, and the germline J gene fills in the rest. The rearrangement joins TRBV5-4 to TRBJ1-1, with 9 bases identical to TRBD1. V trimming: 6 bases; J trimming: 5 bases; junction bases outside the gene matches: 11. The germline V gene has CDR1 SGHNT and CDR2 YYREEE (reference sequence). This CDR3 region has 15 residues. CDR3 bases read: TGTGCCAGCAAACGAGAACAGGGGGCTCGGACTGAA. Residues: CASKREQGARTE. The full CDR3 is CASKREQGARTEAFF.

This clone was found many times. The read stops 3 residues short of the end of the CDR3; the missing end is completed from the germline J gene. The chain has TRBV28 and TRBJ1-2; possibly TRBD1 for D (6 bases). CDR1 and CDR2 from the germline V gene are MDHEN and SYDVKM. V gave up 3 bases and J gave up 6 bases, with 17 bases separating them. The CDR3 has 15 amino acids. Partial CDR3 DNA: TGTGCCAGCAGTTTCACAGTCAGGGGACCAGATGGC. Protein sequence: CASSFTVRGPDG. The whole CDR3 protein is CASSFTVRGPDGYTF.

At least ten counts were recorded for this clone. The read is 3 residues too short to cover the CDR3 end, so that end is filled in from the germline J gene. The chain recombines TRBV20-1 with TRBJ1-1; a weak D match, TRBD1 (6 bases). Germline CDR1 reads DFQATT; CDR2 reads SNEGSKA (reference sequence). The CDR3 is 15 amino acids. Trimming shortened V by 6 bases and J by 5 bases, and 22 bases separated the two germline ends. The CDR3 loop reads CSATGTNDQDTEAFF. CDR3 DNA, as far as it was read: TGCAGTGCAACCGGGACAAACGACCAGGATACTGAA.

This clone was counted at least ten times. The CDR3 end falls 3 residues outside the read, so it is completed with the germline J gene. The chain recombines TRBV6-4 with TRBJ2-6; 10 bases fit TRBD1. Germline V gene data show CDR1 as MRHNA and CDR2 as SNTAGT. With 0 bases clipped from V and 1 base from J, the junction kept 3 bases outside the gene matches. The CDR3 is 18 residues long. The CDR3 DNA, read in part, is TGTGCCAGCAGTGACTCCGGACAGGGGGTTTCTGGGGCCAACGTC. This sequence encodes CASSDSGQGVSGANV. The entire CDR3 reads CASSDSGQGVSGANVLTF.

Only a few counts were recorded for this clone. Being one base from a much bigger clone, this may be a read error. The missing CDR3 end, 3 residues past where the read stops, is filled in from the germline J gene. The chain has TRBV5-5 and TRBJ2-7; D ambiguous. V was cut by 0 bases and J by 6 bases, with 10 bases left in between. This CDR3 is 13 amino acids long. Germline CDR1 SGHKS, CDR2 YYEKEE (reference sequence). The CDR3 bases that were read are TGTGCCAGCAGCTTGGACAGTGCCTGCGAG. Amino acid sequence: CASSLDSACE. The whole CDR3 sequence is CASSLDSACEQYF.